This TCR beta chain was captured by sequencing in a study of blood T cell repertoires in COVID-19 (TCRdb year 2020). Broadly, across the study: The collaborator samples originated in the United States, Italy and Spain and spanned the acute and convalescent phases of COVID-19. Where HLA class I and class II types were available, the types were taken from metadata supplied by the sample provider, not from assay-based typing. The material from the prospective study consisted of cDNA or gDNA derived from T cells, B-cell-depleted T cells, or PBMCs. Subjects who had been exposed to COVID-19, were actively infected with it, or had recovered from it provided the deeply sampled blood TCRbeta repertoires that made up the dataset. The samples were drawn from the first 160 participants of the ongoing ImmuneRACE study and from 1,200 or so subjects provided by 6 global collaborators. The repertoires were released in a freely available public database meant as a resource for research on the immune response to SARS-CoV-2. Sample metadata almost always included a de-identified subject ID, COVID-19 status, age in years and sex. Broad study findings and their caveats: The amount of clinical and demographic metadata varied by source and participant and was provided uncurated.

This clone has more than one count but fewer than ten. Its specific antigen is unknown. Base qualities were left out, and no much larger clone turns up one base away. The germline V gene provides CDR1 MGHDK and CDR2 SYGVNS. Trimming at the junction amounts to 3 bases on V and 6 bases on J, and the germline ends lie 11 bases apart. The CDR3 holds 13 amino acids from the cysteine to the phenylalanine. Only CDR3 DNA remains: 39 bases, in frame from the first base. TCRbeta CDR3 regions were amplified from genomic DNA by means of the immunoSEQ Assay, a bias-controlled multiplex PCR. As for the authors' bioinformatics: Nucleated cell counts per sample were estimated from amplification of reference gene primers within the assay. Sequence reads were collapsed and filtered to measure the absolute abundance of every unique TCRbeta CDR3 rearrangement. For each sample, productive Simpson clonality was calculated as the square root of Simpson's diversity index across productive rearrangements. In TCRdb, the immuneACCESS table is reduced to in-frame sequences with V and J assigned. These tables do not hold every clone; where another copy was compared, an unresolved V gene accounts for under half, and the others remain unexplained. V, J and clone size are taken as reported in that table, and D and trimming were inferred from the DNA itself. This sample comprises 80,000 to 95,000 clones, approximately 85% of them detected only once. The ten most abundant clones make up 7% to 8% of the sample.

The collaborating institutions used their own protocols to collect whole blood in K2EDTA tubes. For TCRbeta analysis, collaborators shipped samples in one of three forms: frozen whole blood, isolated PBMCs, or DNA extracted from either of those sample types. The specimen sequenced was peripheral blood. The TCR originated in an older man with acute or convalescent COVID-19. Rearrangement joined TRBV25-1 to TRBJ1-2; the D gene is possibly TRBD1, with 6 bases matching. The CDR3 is CASSDRTDNGYTF. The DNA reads TGTGCCAGCAGTGATCGGACAGATAATGGCTACACCTTC.